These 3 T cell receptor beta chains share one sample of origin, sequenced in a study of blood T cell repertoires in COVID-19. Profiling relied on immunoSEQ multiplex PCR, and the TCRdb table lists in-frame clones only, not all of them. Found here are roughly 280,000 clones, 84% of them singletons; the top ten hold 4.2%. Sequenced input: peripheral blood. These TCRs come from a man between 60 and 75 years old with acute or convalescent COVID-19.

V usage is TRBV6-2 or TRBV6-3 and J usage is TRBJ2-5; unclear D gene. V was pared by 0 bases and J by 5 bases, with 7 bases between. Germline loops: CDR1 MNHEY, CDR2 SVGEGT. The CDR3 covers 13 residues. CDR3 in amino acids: CASSYSWSETQYF. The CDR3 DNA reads TGTGCCAGCAGTTACTCTTGGAGCGAGACCCAGTACTTC.

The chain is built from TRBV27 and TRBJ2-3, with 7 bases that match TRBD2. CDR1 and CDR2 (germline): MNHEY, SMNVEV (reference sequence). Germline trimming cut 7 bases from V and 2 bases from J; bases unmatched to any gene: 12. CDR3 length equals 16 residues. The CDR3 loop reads CASKEPRLAATDTQYF. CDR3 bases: TGTGCCAGCAAAGAACCGCGACTAGCTGCCACAGATACGCAGTATTTT.

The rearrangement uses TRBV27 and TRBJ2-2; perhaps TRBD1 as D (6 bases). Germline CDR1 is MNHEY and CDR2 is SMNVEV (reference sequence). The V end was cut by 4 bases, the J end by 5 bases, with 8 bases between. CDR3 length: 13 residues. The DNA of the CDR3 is TGTGCCAGCAGTTGGGGGCTAACCGGGGAGCTGTTTTTT. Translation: CASSWGLTGELFF.